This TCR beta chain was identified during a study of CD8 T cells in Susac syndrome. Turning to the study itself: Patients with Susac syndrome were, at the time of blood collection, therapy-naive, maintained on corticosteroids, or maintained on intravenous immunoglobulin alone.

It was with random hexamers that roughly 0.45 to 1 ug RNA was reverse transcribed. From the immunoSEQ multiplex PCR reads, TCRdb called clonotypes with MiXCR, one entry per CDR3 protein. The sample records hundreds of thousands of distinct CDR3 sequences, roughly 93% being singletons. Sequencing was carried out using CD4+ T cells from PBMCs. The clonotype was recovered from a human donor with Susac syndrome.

CDR3 DNA sequence: TGTGCCAGCAGCCCCGGGCCTTCCGAGGATACGCAGTATTTT. Residues: CASSPGPSEDTQYF. This chain uses TRBV7-2 with TRBJ2-3; D call uncertain. Trimming removed 5 bases at V and 6 bases at J, with 15 bases between. CDR3 length: 14 residues. Germline V lookup: CDR1 SGHTA, CDR2 FQGNSA.